This T cell receptor (beta chain) comes out of a study of beta chain features in type 1 diabetes. Expressed TCRB transcripts were sequenced because the entire RNA isolate underwent reverse transcription. Sequenced naive, central memory and regulatory T cell samples produced an average of around 3.5 million reads. Clones were sequenced by immunoSEQ multiplex PCR, and TCRdb holds only the in-frame ones, with some missing. Here the sample spans under 900,000 clones, roughly a sixth being singletons. The CDR3 consists of 14 residues. The V gene's germline CDR1 is KGHSH and CDR2 LQKENI. Trimming cost V 2 bases and J 5 bases, with 10 bases left between them. This clone was observed a handful of times. The purity of all sorted populations exceeded 98%.

The sample was naive CD4+ T cells from blood. The chain links TRBV18 to TRBJ2-1; D remains unclear. This receptor was taken from a young woman in good health. The CDR3 DNA sequence: TGTGCCAGCTCACCAATTAACTGGGACAATGAGCAGTTCTTC. It translates to CASSPINWDNEQFF.